A single sample gave rise to the 9 T cell receptor beta chains below, sequenced in a study of cytomegalovirus exposure and HLA in healthy donors. PCR was performed using 60 Vbeta and 13 Jbeta primers. Clones were read by immunoSEQ multiplex PCR, and TCRdb kept only the in-frame ones, dropping some. The ten most abundant clones cover around 7% of a sample with some 110,000 clones. Sequenced sample: PBMCs. These receptors all stem from a middle-aged man in good health and CMV-seropositive.

This chain connects TRBV28 to TRBJ1-1; tentatively, D is TRBD1 (6 bases). CDR1 and CDR2 (germline): MDHEN, SYDVKM. CDR3 length equals 14 residues. Between the trimmed V and J ends, which lost 5 bases and 0 bases, there was a span of 10 bases. CDR3 coding DNA: TGTGCCAGCAGTGTTGCAGGGGTGAACACTGAAGCTTTCTTT. Its protein is CASSVAGVNTEAFF.

The chain couples TRBV4-3 to TRBJ1-6, with a possible D match to TRBD1 (6 bases). The CDR3 has 16 residues. Germline CDR1 LGHNA, CDR2 YSLEER. The V gene lost 0 bases and the J gene lost 4 bases, with 10 bases spanning the gap. CDR3 residues: CASSQDRTAYNSPLHF. CDR3 nucleotides: TGCGCCAGCAGCCAAGATCGGACAGCTTATAATTCACCCCTCCACTTT.

V usage is TRBV7-3 and J usage is TRBJ2-6; D might be TRBD2 (6 bases). The germline CDR1 and CDR2 sequences are SGHTA and FQGTGA. The CDR3 loop spans 17 amino acids. Trimming left V 1 base short and J 2 bases short, with 12 bases between. CDR3 nucleotides: TGTGCCAGCAGCTTAATTGGCGCGGGAACTGGGGCCAACGTCCTGACTTTC. It yields the protein CASSLIGAGTGANVLTF.

The genes are TRBV25-1 and TRBJ2-2, with 10 bases lining up with TRBD1. V shed 3 bases and J 5 bases; nucleotides not matched to a gene: 6. Per the germline V gene, CDR1 is MGHDK and CDR2 is SYGVNS. The CDR3 extends over 16 amino acids. This CDR3 reads CASSDSGTGVTGELFF. The CDR3 bases are TGTGCCAGCAGTGACTCCGGGACAGGGGTGACCGGGGAGCTGTTTTTT.

J is TRBJ2-2 and V is TRBV6-1, with D unclear. Germline V gene data show CDR1 as MNHNS and CDR2 as SASEGT. With 2 bases removed from V and 0 bases from J, the gap between germline ends came to 7 bases. This CDR3 contains 15 residues. The CDR3, as DNA: TGTGCCAGCAGTGAATTGACACCGAACACCGGGGAGCTGTTTTTT. Its protein is CASSELTPNTGELFF.

The V gene is TRBV5-1, the J gene TRBJ1-1, with D unresolved. This CDR3 contains 14 residues. V lost 4 bases and J lost 6, with 16 bases in between. CDR1 is SGHRS and CDR2 is YFSETQ in the germline V gene. This CDR3 reads CASSLRTTEAEAFF. The CDR3 nucleotides are TGCGCCAGCAGCCTCCGAACTACCGAAGCTGAAGCTTTCTTT.

The chain employs TRBV9 and TRBJ2-2; 10 bases map to TRBD2. J was trimmed by 4 bases and V by 3 bases; bases with no gene match: 3. CDR3 length: 15 amino acids. CDR1 and CDR2 from the germline V gene are SGDLS and YYNGEE. The CDR3 DNA reads TGTGCCAGCAGCGGTAGCGGGAGGCGCACCGGGGAGCTGTTTTTT. It is translated as CASSGSGRRTGELFF.

The rearrangement joins TRBV28 to TRBJ2-7; the match to TRBD2 covers 11 bases. Germline CDR1 MDHEN, CDR2 SYDVKM. The CDR3 has 16 amino acids. Unmatched junction bases numbered 7, after V lost 6 bases and J lost 0 bases. In nucleotides, the CDR3 is TGTGCCAGCAGCAGTCTCGGGACTAGCGGCTCCTACGAGCAGTACTTC. The encoded protein is CASSSLGTSGSYEQYF.

V gene TRBV18 combines with J gene TRBJ1-1; TRBD1 matches 7 bases. V was clipped by 1 base and J by 8 bases; unmatched bases: 7. CDR1 is KGHSH, CDR2 LQKENI, per germline. This CDR3 contains 14 residues. The CDR3 is CASSPRVGTEEAFF. The DNA for the CDR3 is TGTGCCAGCTCACCACGGGTAGGGACAGAAGAAGCTTTCTTT. Full variable domain (remainder filled in from reference TRBV18 and TRBJ1-1): NAGVMQNPRHLVRRRGQEARLRCSPMKGHSHVYWYRQLPEEGLKFMVYLQKENIIDESGMPKERFSAEFPKEGPSILRIQQVVRGDSAAYFCASSPRVGTEEAFFGQGTRLTVV.